The 15 T cell receptor beta chains reported below all come from one sample, sequenced in a study of HIV-infected children after antiretroviral therapy interruption. Specified treatment: PENTA 11 planned treatment interruption arm or continuous ART arm. A 3' RACE protocol on RNA, with unique molecular identifiers, produced the TCR library. Via MiXCR, TCRdb re-called the 3' RACE reads, giving one row per CDR3 protein. The table lists about 50,000 distinct CDR3 sequences, 4.3% of them singletons. Sequences were derived from CD45RA+ CD4+ T cells from PBMCs, pooled from several time points, sampled from a donor given antiretroviral therapy, either interrupted or continuous. Described subset: naive CD4+ CD45RA+ CD45RO- T cells. These receptors were obtained from a pool of human donors with HIV.

This chain joins TRBV10-2 and TRBJ2-7, with D perhaps matching TRBD1 or TRBD2 (6 bases each). The CDR3 contains 16 residues. Germline V gives CDR1 WSHSY, CDR2 SAAADI. Trimming shortened V by 0 bases and J by 1 base, and 13 bases separated the two germline ends. CDR3 bases: TGCGCCAGCAGTGAGTCCCCCAGGGGAGGATCCTACGAGCAGTACTTC. It is translated as CASSESPRGGSYEQYF.

This clonotype occurred many times. The rearrangement joins TRBV28 to TRBJ2-3, with D perhaps TRBD2 (6 bases). V dropped 6 bases and J dropped 4 bases, with 23 bases sitting between them. This CDR3 is 17 amino acids long. The V gene's germline CDR1 is MDHEN and CDR2 SYDVKM. This chain's CDR3 is CASSPGAMRTFSDTQYF. In nucleotides, the CDR3 is TGTGCCAGCAGCCCGGGAGCGATGAGAACCTTTTCAGATACGCAGTATTTT.

Many counts were recorded for this clonotype. The chain joins TRBV28 to TRBJ1-5; 9 bases match TRBD1. V gave up 6 bases and J gave up 4 bases; unmatched junction bases: 4. CDR3 length: 14 amino acids. Germline V gives CDR1 MDHEN, CDR2 SYDVKM. The DNA for the CDR3 is TGTGCCAGCAGAAGACAGGGGGGTAATCAGCCCCAGCATTTT. Its protein is CASRRQGGNQPQHF.

The rearrangement uses TRBV29-1 and TRBJ1-2; a possible D gene is TRBD1 (5 bases). The CDR3 extends over 17 amino acids. V was shortened by 1 base and J by 3 bases, with 21 bases between the two germline ends. Germline CDR1 is SQVTM and CDR2 is ANQGSEA. The CDR3 is CSVEAPTGADPYYGYTF. The CDR3 region has the DNA TGCAGCGTTGAAGCACCAACCGGGGCGGACCCGTACTATGGCTACACCTTC.

This clonotype showed up many times. This chain uses TRBV28 with TRBJ2-1; 15 nucleotides align to TRBD2. CDR1 is MDHEN and CDR2 is SYDVKM in the germline V gene. This CDR3 has 18 residues. With 4 bases clipped from V and 3 bases from J, the junction kept 7 bases outside the gene matches. The CDR3 bases are TGTGCCAGCAGTTCCCCGGGACTAGCGGGGGGTATCTACAATGAGCAGTTCTTC. Its protein product is CASSSPGLAGGIYNEQFF.

This clonotype occurred many times. This rearrangement joins TRBV7-9 to TRBJ2-7; D call uncertain. Looked up from germline, CDR1 is SEHNR and CDR2 is FQNEAQ (reference sequence). The CDR3 length is 13 residues. Trimming stripped 3 bases from V and 2 bases from J, with 8 bases between. CDR3 residues: CASSLTDPYEQYF. CDR3 nucleotides: TGTGCCAGCAGCTTGACGGACCCCTACGAGCAGTACTTC.

This sequence joins TRBV12-5 and TRBJ2-7, with TRBD1 matching over 9 bases. The CDR3 is 15 residues long. The germline CDR1 and CDR2 sequences are LGHNT and FRNRAP. V lost 5 bases to trimming and J lost 3 bases; unmatched junction nucleotides: 8. CDR3 residues: CASGPGTGRYYEQYF. In DNA form, the CDR3 reads TGTGCTAGTGGTCCGGGGACAGGGAGGTACTACGAGCAGTACTTC.

At least ten counts were recorded for this clonotype. This rearrangement joins TRBV6-2 or TRBV6-3 to TRBJ2-1; 7 bases align to TRBD1. CDR1 is MNHEY and CDR2 is SVGEGT in the germline V gene. V trimming: 6 bases; J trimming: 7 bases; junction bases outside the gene matches: 3. This CDR3 is 12 amino acids long. The CDR3 nucleotides read TGTGCCAGCAGCCCACAGGGGAATGAGCAGTTCTTC. Encoded protein: CASSPQGNEQFF.

This clonotype was counted many times. The rearrangement joins TRBV4-1 to TRBJ2-2; TRBD1 might be the D (6 bases). Trimming took 3 bases from V and 7 from J, leaving 15 bases between them. The CDR3 spans 15 residues. Germline V CDR1 and CDR2: MGHRA, YSYEKL. The CDR3, as DNA: TGCGCCAGCAGCCATGCAGGACAGAAATACGGGGAGCTGTTTTTT. This gives the protein CASSHAGQKYGELFF.

This clonotype was seen ten or more times. The V call is TRBV6-1, the J call TRBJ1-6, with D possibly TRBD1 on 6 matching bases. V was pared by 10 bases and J by 6 bases, with 22 bases between. CDR3 length: 16 residues. CDR1 is MNHNS, CDR2 SASEGT, per germline. The CDR3 nucleotides read TGTGCCACCGCGGGGGCCTTTCCGGGCCTTAATTCACCCCTCCACTTT. This translates into CATAGAFPGLNSPLHF.

This clonotype was detected ten times or more. CDR3 nucleotide sequence: TGTGCCAGTAGTTTGGGGACGCCCGGGGCCAACGTCCTGACTTTC. Protein: CASSLGTPGANVLTF. This chain connects TRBV19 to TRBJ2-6, with D possibly being TRBD1 or TRBD2 (5 bases each). The V gene lost 5 bases and the J gene lost 4 bases, with 12 bases spanning the gap. Per germline, CDR1 LNHDA and CDR2 SQIVND (reference sequence). The CDR3 runs to 15 residues. The variable domain in full, completed from reference TRBV19 and TRBJ2-6, reads DGGITQSPKYLFRKEGQNVTLSCEQNLNHDAMYWYRQDPGQGLRLIYYSQIVNDFQKGDIAEGYSVSREKKESFPLTVTSAQKNPTAFYLCASSLGTPGANVLTFGAGSRLTVL.

This clonotype was found many times. V gene TRBV2 combines with J gene TRBJ2-1; unclear D gene. CDR3 length: 14 residues. Trimming stripped 9 bases from V and 5 bases from J, with 17 bases between. From germline, CDR1 is SNHLY and CDR2 FYNNEI. The CDR3 bases are TGTGCCAGTGGTAGGAGACCGACCAACAATGAGCAGTTCTTC. Its protein product is CASGRRPTNNEQFF.

This clonotype occurred many times. V is TRBV20-1 and J is TRBJ2-3, with D possibly matching TRBD2 (6 bases). In germline, CDR1 is DFQATT, CDR2 SNEGSKA (reference sequence). The V end was cut by 0 bases, the J end by 1 base, with 8 bases between. The CDR3 runs to 14 residues. The CDR3, as DNA: TGCAGTGCTAGAGACCAGCGGGGCACAGATACGCAGTATTTT. Translated, it gives CSARDQRGTDTQYF.

This clonotype was seen ten or more times. The chain has TRBV6-1 and TRBJ1-5; possibly TRBD1 for D (6 bases). The CDR3 runs to 16 residues. The V and J ends lost 1 base and 0 bases respectively, with 10 bases between them. Germline CDR1 and CDR2: MNHNS and SASEGT. The CDR3 loop reads CASSEGTAYSNQPQHF. In DNA form, the CDR3 reads TGTGCCAGCAGTGAAGGGACAGCTTATAGCAATCAGCCCCAGCATTTT.

This clonotype was counted ten times or more. J is TRBJ1-2 and V is TRBV18; a weak D match, TRBD1 (5 bases). Germline V gene lookup returns CDR1 KGHSH and CDR2 LQKENI. The CDR3 loop spans 16 amino acids. V dropped 6 bases and J dropped 4 bases, with 21 bases sitting between them. Written as DNA, the CDR3 is TGTGCCAGCTCGCTCCTAAGCGCAGGGATTTCCTATGGCTACACCTTC. Its protein product is CASSLLSAGISYGYTF. Combining the CDR3 with reference TRBV18 and TRBJ1-2 gives the whole variable domain NAGVMQNPRHLVRRRGQEARLRCSPMKGHSHVYWYRQLPEEGLKFMVYLQKENIIDESGMPKERFSAEFPKEGPSILRIQQVVRGDSAAYFCASSLLSAGISYGYTFGSGTRLTVV.